This entry is about one T cell receptor (beta chain). Its antigen remains unknown. Time point meaning: week 3, after first cycle of checkpoint inhibitor. The data are from a study of blood T cell dynamics during melanoma immunotherapy. Each bulk PBMC sample had roughly 0.35 ug DNA loaded. Profiling relied on immunoSEQ multiplex PCR, and the TCRdb table lists in-frame clones only, not all of them. The sample lists 11,000 to 15,000 clones; roughly 85% were seen once. The CDR3 loop spans 16 amino acids. Germline CDR1 is LGHNA and CDR2 is YNFKEQ. Trimming took off 2 bases at V and 3 bases at J, with 14 bases between the two ends. The study's findings and limits: Unlike progressors, later disease-control patients had W3 repertoires gaining clonality or diversity. Whether repertoire-driving clones were melanoma-specific could not be determined.

The specimen was blood, collected from a patient treated with checkpoint blockade. The chain is built from TRBV4-2 and TRBJ2-1, with D perhaps given as TRBD1 or TRBD2 (5 bases each). The receptor was isolated from a human donor with melanoma. In DNA, the CDR3 is TGTGCCAGCAGCCAAAAGGGGACGACCCTCTACAATGAGCAGTTCTTC. Translating gives CASSQKGTTLYNEQFF.